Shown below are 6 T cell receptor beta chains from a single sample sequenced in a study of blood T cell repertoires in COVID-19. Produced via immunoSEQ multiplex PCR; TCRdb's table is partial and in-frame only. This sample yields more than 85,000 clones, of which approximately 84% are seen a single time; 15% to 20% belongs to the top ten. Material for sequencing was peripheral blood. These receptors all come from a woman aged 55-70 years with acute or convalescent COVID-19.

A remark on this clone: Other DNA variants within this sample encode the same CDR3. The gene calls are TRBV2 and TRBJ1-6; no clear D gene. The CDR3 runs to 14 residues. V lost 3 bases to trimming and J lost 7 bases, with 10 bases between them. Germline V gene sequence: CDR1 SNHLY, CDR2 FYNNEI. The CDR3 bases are TGTGCCAGCAGTGAGGGGAGGGTAAATTCACCCCTCCACTTT. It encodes CASSEGRVNSPLHF.

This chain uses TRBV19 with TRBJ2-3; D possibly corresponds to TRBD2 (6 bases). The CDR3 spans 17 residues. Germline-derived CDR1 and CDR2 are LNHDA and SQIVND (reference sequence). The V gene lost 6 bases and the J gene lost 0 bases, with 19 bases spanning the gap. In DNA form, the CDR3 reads TGTGCCAGTAGGAGTAGCGGAGACATCCTTAGCACAGATACGCAGTATTTT. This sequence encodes CASRSSGDILSTDTQYF.

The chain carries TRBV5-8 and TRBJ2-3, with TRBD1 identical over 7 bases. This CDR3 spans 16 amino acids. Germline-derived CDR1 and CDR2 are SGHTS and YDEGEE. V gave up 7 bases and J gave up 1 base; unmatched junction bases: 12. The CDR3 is CASPLFPGTGTDTQYF. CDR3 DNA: TGTGCCAGCCCCCTTTTCCCGGGGACAGGCACAGATACGCAGTATTTT.

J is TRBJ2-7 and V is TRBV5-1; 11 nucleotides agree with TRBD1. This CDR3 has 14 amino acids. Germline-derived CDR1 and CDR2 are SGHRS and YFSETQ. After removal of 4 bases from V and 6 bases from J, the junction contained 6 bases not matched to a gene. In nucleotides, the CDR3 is TGCGCCAGCAGCGGTTCCGGGACAGGGGGCGAGCAGTACTTC. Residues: CASSGSGTGGEQYF.

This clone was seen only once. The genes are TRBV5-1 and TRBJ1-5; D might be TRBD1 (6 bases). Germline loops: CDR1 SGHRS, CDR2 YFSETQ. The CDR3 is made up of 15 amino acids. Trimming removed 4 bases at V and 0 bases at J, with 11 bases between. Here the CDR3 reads CASSPGQYSNQPQHF. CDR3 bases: TGCGCCAGCAGCCCCGGACAGTATAGCAATCAGCCCCAGCATTTT.

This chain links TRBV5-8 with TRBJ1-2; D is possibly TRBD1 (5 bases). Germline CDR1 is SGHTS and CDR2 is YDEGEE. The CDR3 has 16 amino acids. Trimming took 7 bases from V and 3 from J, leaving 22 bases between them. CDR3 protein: CASAPEARGADYGYTF. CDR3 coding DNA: TGTGCCAGCGCACCCGAGGCCCGCGGGGCAGACTATGGCTACACCTTC.